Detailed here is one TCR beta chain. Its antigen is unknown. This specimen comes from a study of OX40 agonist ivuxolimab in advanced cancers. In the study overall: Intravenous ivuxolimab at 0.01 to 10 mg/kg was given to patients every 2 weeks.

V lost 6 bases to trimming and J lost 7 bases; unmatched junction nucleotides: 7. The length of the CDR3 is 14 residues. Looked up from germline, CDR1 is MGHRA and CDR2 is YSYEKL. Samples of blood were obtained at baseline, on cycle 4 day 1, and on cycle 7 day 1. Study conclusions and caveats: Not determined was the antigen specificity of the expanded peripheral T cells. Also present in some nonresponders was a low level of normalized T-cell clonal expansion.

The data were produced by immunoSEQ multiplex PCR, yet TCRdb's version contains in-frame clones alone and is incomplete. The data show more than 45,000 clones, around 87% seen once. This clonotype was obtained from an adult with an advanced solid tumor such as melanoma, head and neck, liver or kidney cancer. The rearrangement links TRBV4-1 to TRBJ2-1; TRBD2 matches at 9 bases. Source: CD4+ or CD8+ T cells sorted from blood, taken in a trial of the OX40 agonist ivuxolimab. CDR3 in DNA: TGCGCCAGCAGTAGGTTAGCGGGAGAGAATGAGCAGTTCTTC. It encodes CASSRLAGENEQFF.